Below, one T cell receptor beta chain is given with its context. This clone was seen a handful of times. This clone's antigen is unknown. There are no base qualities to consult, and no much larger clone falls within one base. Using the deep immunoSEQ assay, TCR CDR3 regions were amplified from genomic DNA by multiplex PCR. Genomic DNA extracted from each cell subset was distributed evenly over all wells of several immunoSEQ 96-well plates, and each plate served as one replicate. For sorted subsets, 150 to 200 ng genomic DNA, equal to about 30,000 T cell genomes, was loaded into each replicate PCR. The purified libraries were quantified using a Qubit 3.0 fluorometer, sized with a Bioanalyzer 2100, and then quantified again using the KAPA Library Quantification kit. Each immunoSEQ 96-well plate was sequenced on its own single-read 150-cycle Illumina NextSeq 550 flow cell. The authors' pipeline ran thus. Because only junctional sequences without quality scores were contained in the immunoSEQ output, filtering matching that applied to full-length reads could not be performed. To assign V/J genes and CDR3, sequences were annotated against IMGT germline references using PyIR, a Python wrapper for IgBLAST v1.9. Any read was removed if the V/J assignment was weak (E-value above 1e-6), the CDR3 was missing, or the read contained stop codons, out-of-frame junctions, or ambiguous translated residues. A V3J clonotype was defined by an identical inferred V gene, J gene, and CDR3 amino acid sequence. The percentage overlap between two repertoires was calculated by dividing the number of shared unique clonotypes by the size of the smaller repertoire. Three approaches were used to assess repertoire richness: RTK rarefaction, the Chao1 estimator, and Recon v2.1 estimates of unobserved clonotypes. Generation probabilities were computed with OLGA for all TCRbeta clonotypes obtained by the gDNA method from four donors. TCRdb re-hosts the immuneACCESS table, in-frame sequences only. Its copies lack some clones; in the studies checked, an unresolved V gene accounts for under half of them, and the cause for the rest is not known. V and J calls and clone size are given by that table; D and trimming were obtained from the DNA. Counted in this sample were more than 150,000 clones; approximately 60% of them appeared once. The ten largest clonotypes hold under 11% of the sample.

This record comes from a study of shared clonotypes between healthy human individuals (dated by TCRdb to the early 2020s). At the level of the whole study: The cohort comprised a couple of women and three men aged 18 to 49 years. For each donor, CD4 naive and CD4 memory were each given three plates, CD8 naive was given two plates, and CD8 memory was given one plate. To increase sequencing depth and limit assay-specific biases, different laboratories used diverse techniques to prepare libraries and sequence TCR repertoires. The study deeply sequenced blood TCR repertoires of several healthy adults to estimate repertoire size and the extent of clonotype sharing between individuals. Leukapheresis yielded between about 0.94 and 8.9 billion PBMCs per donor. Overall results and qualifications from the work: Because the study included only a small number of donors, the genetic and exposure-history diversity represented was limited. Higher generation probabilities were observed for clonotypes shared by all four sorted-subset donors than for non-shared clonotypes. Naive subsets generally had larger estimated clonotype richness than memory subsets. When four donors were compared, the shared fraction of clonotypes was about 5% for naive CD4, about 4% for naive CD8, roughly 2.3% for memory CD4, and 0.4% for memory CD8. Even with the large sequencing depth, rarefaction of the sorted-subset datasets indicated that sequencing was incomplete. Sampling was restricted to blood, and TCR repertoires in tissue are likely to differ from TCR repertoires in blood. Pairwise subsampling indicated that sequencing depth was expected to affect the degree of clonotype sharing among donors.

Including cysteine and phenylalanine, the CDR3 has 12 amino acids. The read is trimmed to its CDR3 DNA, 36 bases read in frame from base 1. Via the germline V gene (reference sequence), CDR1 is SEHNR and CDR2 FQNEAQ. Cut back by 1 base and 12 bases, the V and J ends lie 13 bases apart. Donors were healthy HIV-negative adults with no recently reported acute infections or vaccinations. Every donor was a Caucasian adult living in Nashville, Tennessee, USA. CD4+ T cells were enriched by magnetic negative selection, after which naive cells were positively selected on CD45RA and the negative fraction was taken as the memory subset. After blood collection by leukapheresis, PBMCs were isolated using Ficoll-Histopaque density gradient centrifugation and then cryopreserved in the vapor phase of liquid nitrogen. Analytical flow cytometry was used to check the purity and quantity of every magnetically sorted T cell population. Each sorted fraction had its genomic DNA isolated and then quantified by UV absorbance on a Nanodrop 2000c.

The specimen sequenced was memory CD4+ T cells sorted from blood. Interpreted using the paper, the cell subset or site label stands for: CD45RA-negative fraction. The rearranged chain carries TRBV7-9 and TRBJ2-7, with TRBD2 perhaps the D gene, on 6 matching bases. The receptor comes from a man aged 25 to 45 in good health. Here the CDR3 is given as CASSLEAGRGYF. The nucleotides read TGTGCCAGCAGCTTAGAAGCCGGGAGAGGGTACTTC.